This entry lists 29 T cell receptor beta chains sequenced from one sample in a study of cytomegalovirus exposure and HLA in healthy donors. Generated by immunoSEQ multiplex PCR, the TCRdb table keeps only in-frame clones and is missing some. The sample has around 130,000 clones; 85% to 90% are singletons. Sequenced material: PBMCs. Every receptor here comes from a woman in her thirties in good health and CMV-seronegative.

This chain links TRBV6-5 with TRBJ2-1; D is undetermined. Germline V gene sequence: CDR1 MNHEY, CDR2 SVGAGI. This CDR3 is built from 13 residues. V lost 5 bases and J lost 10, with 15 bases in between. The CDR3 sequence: CASSDKVLGEQFF. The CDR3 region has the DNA TGTGCCAGCAGTGACAAGGTATTGGGCGAGCAGTTCTTC.

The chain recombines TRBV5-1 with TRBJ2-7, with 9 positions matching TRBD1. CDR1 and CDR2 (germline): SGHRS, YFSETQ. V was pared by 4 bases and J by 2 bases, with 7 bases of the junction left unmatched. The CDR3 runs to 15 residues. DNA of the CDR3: TGCGCCAGCAGCCTCACCGGGACAGGGCCCTACGAGCAGTACTTC. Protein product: CASSLTGTGPYEQYF.

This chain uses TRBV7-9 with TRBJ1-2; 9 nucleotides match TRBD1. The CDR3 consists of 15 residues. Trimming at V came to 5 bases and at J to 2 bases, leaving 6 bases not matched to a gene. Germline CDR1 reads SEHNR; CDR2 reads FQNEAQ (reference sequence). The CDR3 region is CASSPGQGTNYGYTF. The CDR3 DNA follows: TGTGCCAGCAGCCCTGGACAGGGGACAAACTATGGCTACACCTTC.

The DNA of the CDR3 is TGTGCCAGCTCACGGGACAAACCGCCCCAGCATTTT. Translating gives CASSRDKPPQHF. This sequence joins TRBV18 and TRBJ1-5; possible D gene TRBD1, 6 bases. Looked up from germline, CDR1 is KGHSH and CDR2 is LQKENI. This CDR3 contains 12 residues. Deletions cut 4 bases from V and 9 bases from J, with 10 bases between. Using reference TRBV18 and TRBJ1-5 for the parts outside the CDR3, the full variable domain is NAGVMQNPRHLVRRRGQEARLRCSPMKGHSHVYWYRQLPEEGLKFMVYLQKENIIDESGMPKERFSAEFPKEGPSILRIQQVVRGDSAAYFCASSRDKPPQHFGDGTRLSIL.

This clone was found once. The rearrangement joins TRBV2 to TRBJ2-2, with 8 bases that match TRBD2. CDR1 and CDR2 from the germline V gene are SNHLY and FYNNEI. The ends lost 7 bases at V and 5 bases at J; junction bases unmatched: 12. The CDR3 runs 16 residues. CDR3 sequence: CASTYTPGGVTGELFF. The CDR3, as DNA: TGTGCCAGCACTTACACCCCCGGGGGGGTTACCGGGGAGCTGTTTTTT.

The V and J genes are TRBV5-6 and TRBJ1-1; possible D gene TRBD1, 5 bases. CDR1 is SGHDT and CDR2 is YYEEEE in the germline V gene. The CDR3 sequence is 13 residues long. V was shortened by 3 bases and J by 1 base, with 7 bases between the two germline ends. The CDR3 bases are TGTGCCAGCAGCTCCACAGGGAACACTGAAGCTTTCTTT. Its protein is CASSSTGNTEAFF. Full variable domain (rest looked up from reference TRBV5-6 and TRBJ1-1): DAGVTQSPTHLIKTRGQQVTLRCSPKSGHDTVSWYQQALGQGPQFIFQYYEEEERQRGNFPDRFSGHQFPNYSSELNVNALLLGDSALYLCASSSTGNTEAFFGQGTRLTVV.

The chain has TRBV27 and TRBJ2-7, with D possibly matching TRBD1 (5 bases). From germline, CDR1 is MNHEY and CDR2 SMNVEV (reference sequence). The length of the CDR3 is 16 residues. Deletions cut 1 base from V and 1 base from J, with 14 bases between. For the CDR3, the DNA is TGTGCCAGCAGTTTATTGGGTCAGGGAAAGTCCTACGAGCAGTACTTC. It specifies CASSLLGQGKSYEQYF.

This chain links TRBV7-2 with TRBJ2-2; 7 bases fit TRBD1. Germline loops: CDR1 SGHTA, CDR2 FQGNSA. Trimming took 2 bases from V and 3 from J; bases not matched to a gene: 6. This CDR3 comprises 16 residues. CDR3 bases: TGTGCCAGCAGCTTAACTTGGACAGGATACACCGGGGAGCTGTTTTTT. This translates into CASSLTWTGYTGELFF.

The CDR3 loop is CASSGRDRVSPQHF. The CDR3 DNA reads TGTGCCAGCAGTGGCCGGGACAGGGTTTCGCCCCAGCATTTT. This chain joins TRBV6-6 and TRBJ1-5; 9 nucleotides align to TRBD1. The CDR3 loop spans 14 amino acids. The V segment lost 5 bases and the J segment 9 bases; nucleotides outside the gene matches: 8. In germline, CDR1 is MNHNY, CDR2 SVGAGI (reference sequence).

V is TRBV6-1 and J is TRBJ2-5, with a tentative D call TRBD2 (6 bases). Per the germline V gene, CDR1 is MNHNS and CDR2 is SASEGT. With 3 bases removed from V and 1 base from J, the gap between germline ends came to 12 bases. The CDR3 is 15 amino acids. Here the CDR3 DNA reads TGTGCCAGCAGTGATAGCGGAACGTTCCAAGAGACCCAGTACTTC. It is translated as CASSDSGTFQETQYF.

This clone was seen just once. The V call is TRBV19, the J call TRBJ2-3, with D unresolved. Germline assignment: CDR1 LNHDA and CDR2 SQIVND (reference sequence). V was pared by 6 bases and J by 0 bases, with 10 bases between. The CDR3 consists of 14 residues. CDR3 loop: CASRGRISTDTQYF. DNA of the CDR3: TGTGCCAGTAGGGGCAGAATTAGCACAGATACGCAGTATTTT.

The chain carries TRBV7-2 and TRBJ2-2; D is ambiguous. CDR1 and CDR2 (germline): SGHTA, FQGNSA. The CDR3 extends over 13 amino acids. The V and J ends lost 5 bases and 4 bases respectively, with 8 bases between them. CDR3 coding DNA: TGTGCCAGCAGCAGAGCCCCCACCGGGGAGCTGTTTTTT. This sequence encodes CASSRAPTGELFF.

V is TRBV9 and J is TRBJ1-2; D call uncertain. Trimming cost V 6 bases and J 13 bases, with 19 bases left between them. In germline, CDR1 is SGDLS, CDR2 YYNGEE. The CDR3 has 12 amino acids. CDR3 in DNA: TGTGCCAGCACCCGAGAGGGAAGGGAGGGCACCTTC. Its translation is CASTREGREGTF. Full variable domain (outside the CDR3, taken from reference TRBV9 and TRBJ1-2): DSGVTQTPKHLITATGQRVTLRCSPRSGDLSVYWYQQSLDQGLQFLIQYYNGEERAKGNILERFSAQQFPDLHSELNLSSLELGDSALYFCASTREGREGTFGSGTRLTVV.

CDR3 amino acids: CASGGALGHGGYF. Here the CDR3 DNA reads TGTGCCAGTGGGGGCGCTTTAGGGCACGGAGGATATTTT. The rearrangement joins TRBV6-1 to TRBJ1-3, with D maybe TRBD1 (6 bases). The V end lost 9 bases, the J end lost 15 bases, and 24 bases lay between the germline ends. The germline V gene has CDR1 MNHNS and CDR2 SASEGT. The CDR3 is 13 residues long.

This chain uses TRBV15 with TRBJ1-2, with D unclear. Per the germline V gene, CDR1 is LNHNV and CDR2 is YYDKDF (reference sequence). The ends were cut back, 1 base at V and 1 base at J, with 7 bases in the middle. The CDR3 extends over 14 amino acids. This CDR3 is CATSRGNYNYGYTF. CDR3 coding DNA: TGTGCCACCAGCAGAGGCAACTATAACTATGGCTACACCTTC.

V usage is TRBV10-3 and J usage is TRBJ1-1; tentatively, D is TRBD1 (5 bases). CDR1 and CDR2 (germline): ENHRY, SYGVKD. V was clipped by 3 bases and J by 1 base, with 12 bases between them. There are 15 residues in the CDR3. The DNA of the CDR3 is TGTGCCATCAGTGATCCAGGGCTCGGGAACACTGAAGCTTTCTTT. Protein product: CAISDPGLGNTEAFF.

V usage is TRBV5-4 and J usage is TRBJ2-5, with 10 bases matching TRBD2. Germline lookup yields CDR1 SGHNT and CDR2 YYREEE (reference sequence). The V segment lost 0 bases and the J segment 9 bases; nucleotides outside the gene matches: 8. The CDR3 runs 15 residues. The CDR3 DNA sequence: TGTGCCAGCAGCTTGGCCGCGGGGACTAGCGCGGCCCAGTACTTC. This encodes CASSLAAGTSAAQYF.

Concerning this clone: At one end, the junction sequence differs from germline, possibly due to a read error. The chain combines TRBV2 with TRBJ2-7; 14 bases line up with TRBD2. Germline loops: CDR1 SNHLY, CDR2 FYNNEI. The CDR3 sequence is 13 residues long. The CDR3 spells CASSSSRTSGGPF. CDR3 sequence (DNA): TGTGCCAGCAGTTCAAGCCGGACTAGCGGGGGGCCATTC.

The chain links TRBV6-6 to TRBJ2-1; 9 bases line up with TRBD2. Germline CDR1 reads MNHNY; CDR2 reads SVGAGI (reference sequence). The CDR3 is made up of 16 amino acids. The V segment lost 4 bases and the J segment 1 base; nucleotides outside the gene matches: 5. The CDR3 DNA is TGTGCCAGCAGTTCGCAGCGGGGGGATTCCTACAATGAGCAGTTCTTC. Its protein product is CASSSQRGDSYNEQFF.

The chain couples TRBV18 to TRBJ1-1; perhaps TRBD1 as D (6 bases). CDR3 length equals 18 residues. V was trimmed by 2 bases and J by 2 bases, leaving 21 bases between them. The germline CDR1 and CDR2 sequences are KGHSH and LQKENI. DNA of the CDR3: TGTGCCAGCTCACCAAATCAAGGACAGACCAACATAAACACTGAAGCTTTCTTT. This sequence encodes CASSPNQGQTNINTEAFF.

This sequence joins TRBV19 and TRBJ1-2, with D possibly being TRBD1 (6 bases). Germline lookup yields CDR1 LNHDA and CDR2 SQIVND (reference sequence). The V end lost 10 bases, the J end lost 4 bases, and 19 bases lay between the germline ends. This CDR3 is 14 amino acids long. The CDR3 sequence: CATLERQAPYGYTF. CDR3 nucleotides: TGTGCCACCTTAGAGCGACAGGCCCCCTATGGCTACACCTTC.

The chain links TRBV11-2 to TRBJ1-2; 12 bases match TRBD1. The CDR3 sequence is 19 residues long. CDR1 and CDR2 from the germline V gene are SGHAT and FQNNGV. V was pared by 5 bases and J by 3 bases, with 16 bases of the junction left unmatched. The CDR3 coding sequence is TGTGCCAGCAGCCCTGGCTACGAATGGGGACAGGGGGCTCACTATGGCTACACCTTC. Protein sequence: CASSPGYEWGQGAHYGYTF.

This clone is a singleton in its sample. The CDR3 spells CSVRQGKTEAFF. The CDR3 DNA reads TGCAGCGTGCGACAGGGGAAGACTGAAGCTTTCTTT. The rearrangement uses TRBV29-1 and TRBJ1-1; 8 bases map to TRBD1. The CDR3 length is 12 residues. The J segment lost 5 bases and the V segment lost 6 bases, leaving 5 bases of the junction unmatched. The V gene's germline CDR1 is SQVTM and CDR2 ANQGSEA.

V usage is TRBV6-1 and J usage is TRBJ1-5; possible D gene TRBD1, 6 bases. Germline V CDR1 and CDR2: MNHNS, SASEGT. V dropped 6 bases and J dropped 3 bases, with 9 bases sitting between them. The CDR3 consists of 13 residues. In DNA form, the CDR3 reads TGTGCCAGCAGAACAGGGACCAATCAGCCCCAGCATTTT. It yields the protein CASRTGTNQPQHF.

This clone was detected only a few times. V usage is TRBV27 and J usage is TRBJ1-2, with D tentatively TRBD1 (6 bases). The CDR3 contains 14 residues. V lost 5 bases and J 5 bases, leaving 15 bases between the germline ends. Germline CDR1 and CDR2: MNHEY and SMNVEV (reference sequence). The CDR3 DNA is TGTGCCAGCAGTCAGGGGTCAGCAGGGTATGGCTACACCTTC. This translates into CASSQGSAGYGYTF.

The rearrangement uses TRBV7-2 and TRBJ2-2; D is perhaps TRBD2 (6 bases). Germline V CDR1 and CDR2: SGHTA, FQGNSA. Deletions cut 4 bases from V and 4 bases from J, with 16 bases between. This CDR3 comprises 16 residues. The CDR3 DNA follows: TGTGCCAGCAGCTCCTTTCGTGGGGGAGGCACCGGGGAGCTGTTTTTT. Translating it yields CASSSFRGGGTGELFF. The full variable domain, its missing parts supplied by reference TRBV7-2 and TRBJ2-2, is GAGVSQSPSNKVTEKGKDVELRCDPISGHTALYWYRQSLGQGLEFLIYFQGNSAPDKSGLPSDRFSAERTGGSVSTLTIQRTQQEDSAVYLCASSSFRGGGTGELFFGEGSRLTVL.

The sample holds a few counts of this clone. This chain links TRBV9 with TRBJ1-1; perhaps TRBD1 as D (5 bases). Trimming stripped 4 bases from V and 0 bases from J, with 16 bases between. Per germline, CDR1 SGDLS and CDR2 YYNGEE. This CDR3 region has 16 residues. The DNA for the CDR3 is TGTGCCAGCAGCCCCACCAGGGCGGGGGTGAACACTGAAGCTTTCTTT. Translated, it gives CASSPTRAGVNTEAFF.

DNA of the CDR3: TGTGCCTGGACCACCGGAGGACAGGGCCGTGAGCAGTTCTTC. Encoded protein: CAWTTGGQGREQFF. The V call is TRBV30, the J call TRBJ2-1, with 8 bases lining up with TRBD1. CDR1 GTSNPN and CDR2 SVGIG come from the germline V gene (reference sequence). The CDR3 has 14 residues. V trimming: 4 bases; J trimming: 9 bases; junction bases outside the gene matches: 11.

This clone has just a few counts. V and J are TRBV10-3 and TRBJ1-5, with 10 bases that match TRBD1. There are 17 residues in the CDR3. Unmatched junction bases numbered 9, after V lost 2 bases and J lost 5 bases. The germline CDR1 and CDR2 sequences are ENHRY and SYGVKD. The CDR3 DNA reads TGTGCCATCAGTGAGGGACAGGGGGGTCTCGGTGATCAGCCCCAGCATTTT. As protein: CAISEGQGGLGDQPQHF.